This TCR beta chain was observed in a study of blood T cell repertoires in COVID-19. Study context: Collection of acute and convalescent COVID-19 samples took place in the United States, Italy and Spain. T cells, B-cell-depleted T cells, or PBMCs supplied cDNA or gDNA.

Per the study methods: Nucleated cell number was recorded as an estimate derived from reference gene primer amplification. Libraries were prepared by immunoSEQ multiplex PCR; TCRdb keeps only in-frame clonotypes and omits some of them. The DNA gave D and trimming, while V, J and clone size come from that table. The repertoire consists of about 380,000 clones, with 89% occurring once and the leading ten covering around 1.2%. Sequencing was performed on peripheral blood. This clonotype was sampled from a man aged 40-49 years with acute or convalescent COVID-19.

This chain's CDR3 is CASSQGTGGMYNEQFF. CDR3 coding DNA: TGTGCCAGCAGCCAAGGGACAGGGGGAATGTACAATGAGCAGTTCTTC. The genes are TRBV5-5 and TRBJ2-1; TRBD1 aligns across 11 bases. This CDR3 region has 16 residues. Germline V gives CDR1 SGHKS, CDR2 YYEKEE (reference sequence). Trimming took 4 bases from V and 4 from J; bases not matched to a gene: 7. Combining the CDR3 with reference TRBV5-5 and TRBJ2-1 gives the whole variable domain DAGVTQSPTHLIKTRGQQVTLRCSPISGHKSVSWYQQVLGQGPQFIFQYYEKEERGRGNFPDRFSARQFPNYSSELNVNALLLGDSALYLCASSQGTGGMYNEQFFGPGTRLTVL.